These 21 T cell receptor beta chains originate from one sample sequenced in a study of blood T cell repertoires in COVID-19. Clones were read by immunoSEQ multiplex PCR, and TCRdb kept only the in-frame ones, dropping some. The sample contains 210,000 or so clones, roughly four fifths of which appear only once. Sample: peripheral blood. These receptors originate from a woman in her thirties or forties with acute or convalescent COVID-19.

The chain joins TRBV24-1 to TRBJ1-4, with 8 bases matching TRBD1. The germline V gene encodes CDR1 KGHDR and CDR2 SFDVKD. The trim removed 1 base at V and 1 base at J, leaving 10 bases unmatched. This CDR3 has 19 residues. The DNA for the CDR3 is TGTGCCACCAGTGATTTCGCCGGGACAGGAAATAAAACTAATGAAAAACTGTTTTTT. It specifies CATSDFAGTGNKTNEKLFF.

The sample holds a few counts of this clone. The genes are TRBV10-3 and TRBJ2-7; D unresolved. The CDR3 runs to 14 residues. Germline CDR1 reads ENHRY; CDR2 reads SYGVKD. The V and J ends lost 2 bases and 7 bases respectively, with 15 bases between them. The CDR3 protein is CAISEEELRWEQYF. DNA for the CDR3: TGTGCCATCAGTGAGGAGGAATTAAGATGGGAGCAGTACTTC.

The rearrangement links TRBV3-1 (or the pseudogene TRBV3-2) to TRBJ1-4; 7 nucleotides line up with TRBD1. CDR1 LGHDT and CDR2 YNNKEL come from the germline V gene (reference sequence). This CDR3 is 16 amino acids long. The trim removed 4 bases at V and 10 bases at J, leaving 15 bases unmatched. The CDR3 DNA reads as TGTGCCAGCAGCCGATCCGCGGACAGGTTTCGTGTAAAACTGTTTTTT. This encodes CASSRSADRFRVKLFF.

CDR3 DNA sequence: TGCGCCAGCAGCCAAACAGGGGGCGCGATGGGCGAGCAGTACTTC. The encoded protein is CASSQTGGAMGEQYF. This chain joins TRBV4-3 and TRBJ2-7; 9 bases match TRBD1. The germline gives CDR1 LGHNA, CDR2 YSLEER. The V gene end was trimmed by 2 bases and the J gene end by 6 bases; junction bases not matched to a gene: 8. This CDR3 is built from 15 residues.

The genes are TRBV7-2 and TRBJ1-5, with TRBD1 identical over 8 bases. This CDR3 contains 15 residues. V gave up 5 bases and J gave up 3 bases; unmatched junction bases: 6. The germline V gene has CDR1 SGHTA and CDR2 FQGNSA. The CDR3 sequence is CASSPRTGTNQPQHF. The CDR3 DNA reads TGTGCCAGCAGCCCCCGGACAGGGACCAATCAGCCCCAGCATTTT.

The chain links TRBV25-1 to TRBJ2-1; D ambiguous. Trimming cost V 2 bases and J 10 bases, with 9 bases left between them. The CDR3 has 12 amino acids. Germline values: CDR1 MGHDK, CDR2 SYGVNS. The CDR3 is CASSENPQEQFF. The CDR3, as DNA: TGTGCCAGCAGTGAAAATCCCCAGGAGCAGTTCTTC.

The chain combines TRBV3-1 (or the pseudogene TRBV3-2) with TRBJ2-3; TRBD2 matches at 12 bases. Trimming at V came to 3 bases and at J to 7 bases, leaving 5 bases not matched to a gene. Germline loops: CDR1 LGHDT, CDR2 YNNKEL (reference sequence). This CDR3 comprises 15 residues. CDR3 amino acids: CASSQTSGGLYTQYF. Here the CDR3 DNA reads TGTGCCAGCAGCCAGACTAGCGGGGGTCTGTATACGCAGTATTTT.

This clone was counted at least ten times. The chain recombines TRBV7-2 with TRBJ2-7; D ambiguous. Trimming cost V 3 bases and J 3 bases, with 15 bases left between them. This CDR3 region has 15 residues. The germline V gene has CDR1 SGHTA and CDR2 FQGNSA. DNA of the CDR3: TGTGCCAGCAGCTTGCGGTCAGAGCGTAACTACGAGCAGTACTTC. It encodes CASSLRSERNYEQYF.

This chain joins TRBV3-1 (or the pseudogene TRBV3-2) and TRBJ2-3, with TRBD2 matching over 8 bases. Germline V gives CDR1 LGHDT, CDR2 YNNKEL (reference sequence). This CDR3 comprises 15 residues. With 4 bases clipped from V and 4 bases from J, the junction kept 7 bases outside the gene matches. As DNA, the CDR3 is TGTGCCAGCAGCCCTCAAGTAGCGGGGTCAGATACGCAGTATTTT. Protein: CASSPQVAGSDTQYF.

This chain connects TRBV4-1 to TRBJ1-5, with TRBD1 matching over 9 bases. From germline, CDR1 is MGHRA and CDR2 YSYEKL. Trimming cost V 4 bases and J 0 bases; bases outside gene matches: 10. The CDR3 extends over 18 amino acids. The CDR3 here is CASSPKAPQGASNQPQHF. The DNA of the CDR3 is TGCGCCAGCAGCCCAAAGGCACCACAGGGGGCTAGCAATCAGCCCCAGCATTTT.

This chain joins TRBV7-9 and TRBJ2-1, with TRBD1 matching 8 bases. The V gene end was trimmed by 4 bases and the J gene end by 9 bases; junction bases not matched to a gene: 11. The CDR3 runs to 15 residues. The V gene's germline CDR1 is SEHNR and CDR2 FQNEAQ (reference sequence). The CDR3 loop reads CASSYGTGALGEQFF. CDR3 sequence (DNA): TGTGCCAGCAGCTACGGGACAGGTGCCCTGGGTGAGCAGTTCTTC.

This clone showed up just once. The V call is TRBV6-5, the J call TRBJ2-7, with 9 nucleotides matching TRBD1. The V segment lost 5 bases and the J segment 0 bases; nucleotides outside the gene matches: 2. CDR1 is MNHEY and CDR2 is SVGAGI in the germline V gene. CDR3 length: 14 residues. The CDR3 nucleotides read TGTGCCAGCAGTCCGGGACAGGGCTCCTACGAGCAGTACTTC. Protein sequence: CASSPGQGSYEQYF.

This clone was found once. The chain employs TRBV11-1 and TRBJ2-7, with 7 bases fitting TRBD1. The trim removed 5 bases at V and 3 bases at J, leaving 13 bases unmatched. The CDR3 runs to 16 residues. Germline CDR1 is SGHAT and CDR2 is FQDESV (reference sequence). CDR3 nucleotide sequence: TGTGCCAGCAGCCTACGCCCCGGGACAGCGTTCTACGAGCAGTACTTC. Protein: CASSLRPGTAFYEQYF. Filled out from reference TRBV11-1 and TRBJ2-7, the complete variable domain reads EAEVAQSPRYKITEKSQAVAFWCDPISGHATLYWYRQILGQGPELLVQFQDESVVDDSQLPKDRFSAERLKGVDSTLKIQPAELGDSAMYLCASSLRPGTAFYEQYFGPGTRLTVT.

This chain connects TRBV4-2 to TRBJ1-4, with 7 bases aligning to TRBD1. Unmatched junction bases numbered 7, after V lost 1 base and J lost 8 bases. The germline V gene encodes CDR1 LGHNA and CDR2 YNFKEQ. The CDR3 is made up of 15 amino acids. The CDR3 nucleotides read TGTGCCAGCAGCCAAGCACGTCGGACAGGCGAAAAACTGTTTTTT. Residues: CASSQARRTGEKLFF.

This rearrangement joins TRBV2 to TRBJ2-3, with D possibly matching TRBD2 (5 bases). V lost 2 bases to trimming and J lost 1 base, with 10 bases between them. The CDR3 covers 15 residues. Germline V gives CDR1 SNHLY, CDR2 FYNNEI. For the CDR3, the DNA is TGTGCCAGCAGTGAATCGGGAAGCGGCACAGATACGCAGTATTTT. It is translated as CASSESGSGTDTQYF.

The V gene is TRBV19, the J gene TRBJ2-7, with TRBD1 matching over 7 bases. CDR1 and CDR2 (germline): LNHDA, SQIVND (reference sequence). CDR3 length: 13 residues. Trimming at V came to 9 bases and at J to 7 bases, leaving 12 bases not matched to a gene. CDR3: CASAYDRAGEQYF. CDR3 DNA sequence: TGTGCCAGCGCGTACGACAGGGCTGGGGAGCAGTACTTC. Full variable domain (rest looked up from reference TRBV19 and TRBJ2-7): DGGITQSPKYLFRKEGQNVTLSCEQNLNHDAMYWYRQDPGQGLRLIYYSQIVNDFQKGDIAEGYSVSREKKESFPLTVTSAQKNPTAFYLCASAYDRAGEQYFGPGTRLTVT.

The chain recombines TRBV18 with TRBJ1-4; D not certain. There are 12 residues in the CDR3. V lost 5 bases and J lost 6, with 7 bases in between. Germline values: CDR1 KGHSH, CDR2 LQKENI. The CDR3, as DNA: TGTGCCAGCTCAGGAGACGATGAAAAACTGTTTTTT. It translates to CASSGDDEKLFF.

The chain recombines TRBV9 with TRBJ2-3; 7 bases line up with TRBD2. Trimming at V came to 3 bases and at J to 2 bases, leaving 12 bases not matched to a gene. The CDR3 has 17 residues. Germline CDR1 and CDR2: SGDLS and YYNGEE. CDR3 protein: CASSARWAGDPTDTQYF. The CDR3 region has the DNA TGTGCCAGCAGCGCCAGGTGGGCGGGAGATCCCACAGATACGCAGTATTTT. Full variable domain (missing parts from reference TRBV9 and TRBJ2-3): DSGVTQTPKHLITATGQRVTLRCSPRSGDLSVYWYQQSLDQGLQFLIQYYNGEERAKGNILERFSAQQFPDLHSELNLSSLELGDSALYFCASSARWAGDPTDTQYFGPGTRLTVL.

This clone was recorded a few times. The rearrangement uses TRBV7-2 and TRBJ2-1, with a weak D call TRBD1 (6 bases). Trimming removed 6 bases from V and 15 bases from J, with 18 bases in between. The germline V gene encodes CDR1 SGHTA and CDR2 FQGNSA. This CDR3 comprises 12 residues. The CDR3 sequence is CASSPTGYLSFF. CDR3 in DNA: TGTGCCAGCAGTCCAACAGGGTACCTTTCGTTCTTC.

The table lists this clone with a count of one. This chain links TRBV10-3 with TRBJ1-2; weak D call: TRBD1 (5 bases). V lost 7 bases and J lost 4, with 10 bases in between. The CDR3 is 12 amino acids. Germline lookup yields CDR1 ENHRY and CDR2 SYGVKD. The CDR3 loop reads CAITRDSYGYTF. CDR3 DNA sequence: TGTGCCATCACACGTGACAGCTATGGCTACACCTTC.

The chain has TRBV18 and TRBJ1-5, with no clear D. V lost 1 base to trimming and J lost 1 base, with 8 bases between them. The CDR3 length is 15 residues. Germline assignment: CDR1 KGHSH and CDR2 LQKENI. The CDR3, as DNA: TGTGCCAGCTCACCACAGGGAGGGAGCAATCAGCCCCAGCATTTT. Translating it yields CASSPQGGSNQPQHF.